The 3 T cell receptor beta chains in this list originate from one sample, sequenced in a study of vaccination and CD4 T cells after COVID-19. Treatment given: roughly 10-day PBMC culture with coronavirus spike peptide pools or control peptides (ViraFEST assay). For these receptors, no antigen is known. Cultured CD4+ T-cell DNA underwent Oncomine TCR Beta short-read sequencing. TCRdb reanalysed the PCR reads using MiXCR and keeps one entry per CDR3 protein. The table has approximately 13,000 distinct CDR3 sequences, roughly 62% seen once. Sequencing was carried out using CD4+ T cells from blood, cultured in vitro. The source of these receptors is a human donor who had recovered from COVID-19.

V is TRBV28 and J is TRBJ2-1; 9 bases are shared with TRBD1. The CDR3 totals 15 residues. Germline V gene sequence: CDR1 MDHEN, CDR2 SYDVKM. J was trimmed by 8 bases and V by 1 base; bases with no gene match: 6. In nucleotides, the CDR3 is TGTGCCAGCAGTTTATCGGGACAGGGTTGGGATGAGCAGTTCTTC. It encodes CASSLSGQGWDEQFF.

This clonotype has only one observation. The V call is TRBV24-1, the J call TRBJ2-5, with 8 bases identical to TRBD1. The CDR3 contains 16 residues. Germline V gives CDR1 KGHDR, CDR2 SFDVKD. The V segment lost 1 base and the J segment 5 bases; nucleotides outside the gene matches: 8. The CDR3 here is CATSDFGQGGTETQYF. The CDR3 coding sequence is TGTGCCACCAGTGATTTCGGACAGGGTGGAACGGAGACCCAGTACTTC.

In DNA form, the CDR3 reads TGTGCCAGCAGCCTTCAGGGTGGCATTCAGTACTTC. Protein product: CASSLQGGIQYF. V is TRBV28 and J is TRBJ2-4; tentative D call: TRBD1 (5 bases). The CDR3 totals 12 residues. Germline V gives CDR1 MDHEN, CDR2 SYDVKM. V lost 6 bases to trimming and J lost 9 bases, with 12 bases between them.